This T cell receptor beta chain was documented in a study of blood T cell repertoires in COVID-19. The CDR3 is made up of 15 amino acids. Trimming stripped 0 bases from V and 7 bases from J, with 14 bases between. The germline CDR1 and CDR2 sequences are LGHNA and YNFKEQ. TCRdb's copy holds only in-frame clones and misses some; the assay was immunoSEQ multiplex PCR. The table includes roughly 400,000 clones, roughly 88% detected once. The TCR was taken from a woman aged 18-29 years who had been exposed to COVID-19. The gene calls are TRBV4-2 and TRBJ2-3, with a possible D match to TRBD1 (6 bases). The sample was PBMCs or T cells enriched from blood (not recorded which). As DNA, the CDR3 is TGTGCCAGCAGCCAAGATTTGTCAGGGGCGTATACGCAGTATTTT. Encoded protein: CASSQDLSGAYTQYF.